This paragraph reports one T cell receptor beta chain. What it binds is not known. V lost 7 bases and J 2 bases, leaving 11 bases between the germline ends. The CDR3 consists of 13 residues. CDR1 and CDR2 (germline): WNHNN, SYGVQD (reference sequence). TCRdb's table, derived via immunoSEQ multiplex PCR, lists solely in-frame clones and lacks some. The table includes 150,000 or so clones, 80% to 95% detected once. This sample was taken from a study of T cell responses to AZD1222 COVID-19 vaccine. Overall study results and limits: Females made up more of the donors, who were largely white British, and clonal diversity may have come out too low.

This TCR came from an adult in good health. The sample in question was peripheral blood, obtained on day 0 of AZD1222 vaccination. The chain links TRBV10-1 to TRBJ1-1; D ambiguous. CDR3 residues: CASKGPGNTEAFF. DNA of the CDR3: TGCGCCAGCAAAGGACCGGGTAACACTGAAGCTTTCTTT.